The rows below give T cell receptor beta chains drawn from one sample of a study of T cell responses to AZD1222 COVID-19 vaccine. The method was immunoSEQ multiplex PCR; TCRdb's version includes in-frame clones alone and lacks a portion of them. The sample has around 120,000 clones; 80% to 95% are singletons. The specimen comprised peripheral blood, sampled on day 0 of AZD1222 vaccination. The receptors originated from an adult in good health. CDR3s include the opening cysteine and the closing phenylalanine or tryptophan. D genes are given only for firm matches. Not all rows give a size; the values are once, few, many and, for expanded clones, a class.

CASSLDPDTSGNTIYF	TGCGCCAGCAGCTTGGATCCGGACACCTCTGGAAACACCATATATTTT	.	TRBV5-1	TRBJ1-3	.
CASSQDMAGGWYNEQFF	TGCGCCAGCAGCCAAGATATGGCAGGGGGTTGGTACAATGAGCAGTTCTTC	TRBD1	TRBV4-3	TRBJ2-1	.
CASSQGTGGYNEQFF	TGCGCCAGCAGCCAAGGGACAGGGGGCTACAATGAGCAGTTCTTC	TRBD1	TRBV4-3	TRBJ2-1	few
CASSFRRSSGRRDEQFF	TGTGCCAGCAGTTTCCGGAGGAGTAGCGGGAGACGTGATGAGCAGTTCTTC	TRBD2	TRBV28	TRBJ2-1	.
CASSLGSASRSYNEQFF	TGTGCCAGCAGTTTAGGGTCAGCTTCCCGCTCCTACAATGAGCAGTTCTTC	.	TRBV27	TRBJ2-1	.
CASRGTGEAFF	TGTGCCAGTAGAGGGACAGGTGAAGCTTTCTTT	TRBD1	TRBV19	TRBJ1-1	.
CASSQGIQGQNTEAFF	TGCGCCAGCAGCCAAGGTATTCAGGGACAGAACACTGAAGCTTTCTTT	.	TRBV4-1	TRBJ1-1	.
CATSGSGGPNEQFF	TGTGCCACCAGTGGTAGCGGCGGACCCAATGAGCAGTTCTTC	.	TRBV24-1	TRBJ2-1	.
CASSPGQGEQFF	TGTGCCAGCAGCCCCGGACAGGGGGAGCAGTTCTTC	TRBD1	TRBV28	TRBJ2-1	.
CASSHTSVDEQYF	TGCGCCAGCAGCCATACCTCTGTTGACGAGCAGTACTTC	.	TRBV4-3	TRBJ2-7	.
CASSLVWGQRSYEQYF	TGTGCCAGCAGCTTAGTCTGGGGGCAGAGATCCTACGAGCAGTACTTC	.	TRBV13	TRBJ2-7	.
CASSLTTTYEQYF	TGTGCCAGCAGCCTGACTACGACCTACGAGCAGTACTTC	.	TRBV7-9	TRBJ2-7	.
CASSSDPGSPLHF	TGTGCCAGCAGTTCAGACCCGGGTTCACCCCTCCACTTT	.	TRBV6-6	TRBJ1-6	.
CASSQEGQQILNSPLHF	TGTGCCAGCAGCCAAGAGGGACAGCAAATCTTAAATTCACCCCTCCACTTT	TRBD1	TRBV3-1/TRBV3-2	TRBJ1-6	.
CAAGHLSYEQYF	TGTGCCGCGGGACACCTATCCTACGAGCAGTACTTC	.	TRBV7-9	TRBJ2-7	.
CASSRGSNEKLFF	TGTGCCAGCAGCAGGGGGTCTAATGAAAAACTGTTTTTT	.	TRBV7-9	TRBJ1-4	.
CASRTGGGGYTF	TGTGCCAGTCGGACAGGGGGCGGTGGCTACACCTTC	TRBD1	TRBV2	TRBJ1-2	.
CASSEQGAFYGYTF	TGCGCCAGCAGCGAACAGGGGGCGTTCTATGGCTACACCTTC	TRBD1	TRBV5-1	TRBJ1-2	few
CASRPGTGFDNEQFF	TGTGCCAGCAGGCCCGGGACAGGGTTTGATAATGAGCAGTTCTTC	TRBD1	TRBV5-4	TRBJ2-1	.
CASSPGAGTRNTGELFF	TGCGCCAGCAGCCCTGGGGCTGGGACTAGGAACACCGGGGAGCTGTTTTTT	TRBD2	TRBV5-1	TRBJ2-2	few
CASSLDLKETQYF	TGTGCCAGCAGCTTAGACCTAAAAGAGACCCAGTACTTC	.	TRBV11-3	TRBJ2-5	.
CASKVGQDYEQYF	TGTGCCAGCAAAGTGGGTCAGGACTACGAGCAGTACTTC	.	TRBV6-5	TRBJ2-7	.
CASSLAASSNHNEQFF	TGTGCCAGCAGCTTGGCGGCTAGCAGTAACCACAATGAGCAGTTCTTC	.	TRBV5-4	TRBJ2-1	.
CASSPKVGIVNTEAFF	TGTGCCAGCAGTCCCAAGGTGGGGATTGTTAACACTGAAGCTTTCTTT	.	TRBV25-1	TRBJ1-1	.
CASSLLMNTEAFF	TGTGCCAGCAGTTTATTGATGAACACTGAAGCTTTCTTT	.	TRBV27	TRBJ1-1	.
CASSIVEGRRETQYF	TGTGCCAGTAGTATAGTGGAGGGCCGGCGGGAGACCCAGTACTTC	.	TRBV19	TRBJ2-5	once
CASSYSAGSAHGYTF	TGTGCCAGCAGTTACTCTGCGGGGAGCGCTCATGGCTACACCTTC	.	TRBV6-5	TRBJ1-2	.
CASNVAARDTGELFF	TGTGCCAGCAACGTTGCAGCTCGAGACACCGGGGAGCTGTTTTTT	.	TRBV21-1	TRBJ2-2	.
CSAWGTGGEQFF	TGCAGCGCCTGGGGGACAGGGGGTGAGCAGTTCTTC	TRBD1	TRBV29-1	TRBJ2-1	.
CASSGPTQYF	TGTGCCAGCTCAGGCCCTACCCAGTACTTC	.	TRBV18	TRBJ2-5	.
CASKAGTNYGYTF	TGTGCCAGCAAGGCAGGGACTAACTATGGCTACACCTTC	.	TRBV28	TRBJ1-2	.
CASGLSGEGPNTEAFF	TGTGCTAGTGGTTTGTCAGGGGAGGGGCCGAACACTGAAGCTTTCTTT	.	TRBV12-5	TRBJ1-1	few
CASSLGQGAYNSPLHF	TGTGCCAGCAGCTTAGGACAGGGGGCCTATAATTCACCCCTCCACTTT	TRBD1	TRBV7-7	TRBJ1-6	.
CATSRDQGAAEKLFF	TGTGCCACCAGCAGAGATCAGGGGGCGGCGGAAAAACTGTTTTTT	TRBD1	TRBV15	TRBJ1-4	.
CASSLTPTSGYEQYF	TGCGCCAGCAGCTTGACACCAACCTCCGGATACGAGCAGTACTTC	.	TRBV5-1	TRBJ2-7	.
CASTWDYGANQPQHF	TGTGCCAGCACCTGGGACTACGGGGCTAATCAGCCCCAGCATTTT	.	TRBV6-5	TRBJ1-5	few
CSVGISDYGYTF	TGCAGCGTTGGGATCTCGGACTATGGCTACACCTTC	.	TRBV29-1	TRBJ1-2	.
CASSSGGPFSEAFF	TGTGCCAGCAGTTCGGGGGGGCCTTTCTCTGAAGCTTTCTTT	.	TRBV6-6	TRBJ1-1	.
CASSIVLGMTAGELFF	TGTGCCAGTAGTATAGTACTGGGGATGACGGCCGGGGAGCTGTTTTTT	.	TRBV19	TRBJ2-2	.
CASGAAPGQGYTEAFF	TGTGCTAGTGGTGCCGCCCCGGGACAGGGGTACACTGAAGCTTTCTTT	TRBD1	TRBV12-5	TRBJ1-1	.
CASSLANRGPTYF	TGTGCCAGCAGCTTGGCCAACAGGGGGCCAACATACTTC	TRBD1	TRBV5-6	TRBJ2-7	once
CASSSRGFNQPQHF	TGTGCCAGCAGTTCTAGGGGGTTCAATCAGCCCCAGCATTTT	.	TRBV27	TRBJ1-5	once
CASSSTGHYGYTF	TGTGCCAGCAGTTCTACAGGGCACTATGGCTACACCTTC	.	TRBV7-2	TRBJ1-2	.
CASSFLSVGDQAFF	TGTGCCAGCAGTTTCTTGTCCGTAGGGGACCAAGCTTTCTTT	.	TRBV6-5	TRBJ1-1	.
CASSEAGQGVSGANVLTF	TGTGCCAGCAGTGAAGCGGGACAGGGGGTCTCTGGGGCCAACGTCCTGACTTTC	TRBD1	TRBV2	TRBJ2-6	.
CATKRGPTNTGELFF	TGTGCCACTAAAAGGGGGCCCACCAACACCGGGGAGCTGTTTTTT	TRBD1	TRBV6-5	TRBJ2-2	.
CASSLAGGLGYEQFF	TGTGCCAGCAGTTTAGCGGGAGGGCTTGGCTATGAGCAGTTCTTC	TRBD2	TRBV27	TRBJ2-1	.
CASGLTGYGYTF	TGTGCTAGTGGTTTGACGGGGTATGGCTACACCTTC	.	TRBV12-5	TRBJ1-2	.
CASSYAGQTYSTEAFF	TGTGCCAGCAGTTACGCTGGGCAGACGTATTCCACTGAAGCTTTCTTT	.	TRBV6-2/TRBV6-3	TRBJ1-1	.
CASSVGTLPGYTF	TGTGCCAGCAGCGTGGGGACGTTACCTGGCTACACCTTC	.	TRBV5-6	TRBJ1-2	.
CASSELGQGNQPQHF	TGTGCCAGCAGTGAACTGGGACAGGGGAATCAGCCCCAGCATTTT	TRBD1	TRBV2	TRBJ1-5	.
CASSLRPTRVETQYF	TGTGCCAGCAGTTTAAGACCGACGAGGGTAGAGACCCAGTACTTC	.	TRBV28	TRBJ2-5	.
CASISFGVEGTEAFF	TGTGCCAGCATCTCCTTCGGGGTTGAGGGCACTGAAGCTTTCTTT	.	TRBV6-5	TRBJ1-1	.